This T cell receptor (beta chain) comes out of a study of graft-versus-host responses after intestinal transplantation. Study-level information: Recipients across the board were started on anti-thymocyte globulin induction, then kept on tacrolimus and steroids for about 3 years. Findings of the study overall: The study found high graft-versus-host to host-versus-graft clonal ratios in allografts of patients with graft-donor T cell macrochimerism.

From germline, CDR1 is SQVTM and CDR2 ANQGSEA. V was clipped by 5 bases and J by 1 base, with 9 bases between them. The CDR3 runs to 13 residues. Details on this clone: Its matching antigen is unknown.

Data came from immunoSEQ multiplex PCR; TCRdb stores just in-frame clones and leaves some out. The profile shows approximately 93,000 clones, roughly 90% of them singletons. The clonotype originates from a human donor who was the organ donor for an intestinal transplant. The J gene is TRBJ1-5, the V gene TRBV29-1, with TRBD1 as a possible D gene (6 bases). The material was unstimulated CD8+ T cells sorted from spleen or lymph node cells, obtained before transplant. The CDR3 nucleotides read TGCAGCGTTTTAACAGGGAGCAATCAGCCCCAGCATTTT. Translating gives CSVLTGSNQPQHF.